This T cell receptor (beta chain) is drawn from a study of blood T cell repertoires in COVID-19 (TCRdb year 2020). In terms of the full investigation: The collaborator samples originated in the United States, Italy and Spain and spanned the acute and convalescent phases of COVID-19. Where HLA class I and class II types were available, the types were taken from metadata supplied by the sample provider, not from assay-based typing. The material from the prospective study consisted of cDNA or gDNA derived from T cells, B-cell-depleted T cells, or PBMCs. A de-identified subject ID, COVID-19 status, age in years and sex were almost always included in the sample metadata. The repertoires were released in a freely available public database meant as a resource for research on the immune response to SARS-CoV-2. Samples were obtained from the ongoing ImmuneRACE study (first 160 participants) and from 1,254 subjects provided by 6 global collaborators. The dataset comprised deeply sampled blood TCRbeta repertoires from subjects exposed to, actively infected with, or recovered from COVID-19. What the work shows at the level of the full study, not this receptor alone: The quantity of clinical and demographic metadata differed by source and by participant and was supplied without curation.

Participants in the prospective study were enrolled through a virtual design, were aged roughly 18 to 90 years, and lived in 20 to 30 United States geographic areas. Cohort assignment in the prospective study relied on participant-reported clinical history from a screening survey and a study questionnaire. Recovered participants in ImmuneRACE Cohort 3 were defined by two consecutive negative NP/OP PCR tests, clearance by a healthcare professional, or resolution of symptoms. Each participant in the prospective study had whole blood, serum and a nasopharyngeal or oropharyngeal swab collected by mobile phlebotomists. Prospective study participants could optionally give additional blood draws and questionnaires over a 2-month period. Prospective study blood samples were shipped either frozen or at room temperature before DNA extraction. A note on this clone: Which antigen it targets is not known. One base away there is no much larger clone; base qualities are not given.

TCRbeta CDR3 regions were amplified from genomic DNA by means of the immunoSEQ Assay, a bias-controlled multiplex PCR. Regarding the original processing steps: Within the assay, amplification of reference gene primers was used to estimate how many nucleated cells each sample contained. To quantify the absolute abundance of each unique TCRbeta CDR3 rearrangement, sequence reads were collapsed and filtered. For each sample, productive Simpson clonality was calculated as the square root of Simpson's diversity index across productive rearrangements. TCRdb provides this immuneACCESS table in a form limited to in-frame rearrangements. Some clones are lacking; in checked studies, under half of them reflect an unresolved V gene, and why the rest are absent is not known. V and J calls and clone size are those listed in that table; D and trimming were worked out from the DNA. The sample table lists some 370,000 clones, roughly 80% of them with a count of one. The ten largest account for about 5.4% of the sample.

The germline V gene supplies CDR1 SGHRS and CDR2 YFSETQ. Including the terminal cysteine and phenylalanine, the CDR3 comprises 16 residues. The CDR3 DNA has 48 bases and is translated from base 1. Germline trimming: 4 bases from V, 6 bases from J; junction bases outside gene matches: 14. The rearrangement combines TRBV5-1 with TRBJ2-7; 9 bases in between match TRBD2. Sequenced material: PBMCs or T cells enriched from blood (not recorded which). This sequence was found in a woman between 45 and 60 years old who had recovered from COVID-19. The bases read TGCGCCAGCAGCAAAGGGGGCTCTAGCGGGGTCGGCGAGCAGTACTTC. This translates into CASSKGGSSGVGEQYF.